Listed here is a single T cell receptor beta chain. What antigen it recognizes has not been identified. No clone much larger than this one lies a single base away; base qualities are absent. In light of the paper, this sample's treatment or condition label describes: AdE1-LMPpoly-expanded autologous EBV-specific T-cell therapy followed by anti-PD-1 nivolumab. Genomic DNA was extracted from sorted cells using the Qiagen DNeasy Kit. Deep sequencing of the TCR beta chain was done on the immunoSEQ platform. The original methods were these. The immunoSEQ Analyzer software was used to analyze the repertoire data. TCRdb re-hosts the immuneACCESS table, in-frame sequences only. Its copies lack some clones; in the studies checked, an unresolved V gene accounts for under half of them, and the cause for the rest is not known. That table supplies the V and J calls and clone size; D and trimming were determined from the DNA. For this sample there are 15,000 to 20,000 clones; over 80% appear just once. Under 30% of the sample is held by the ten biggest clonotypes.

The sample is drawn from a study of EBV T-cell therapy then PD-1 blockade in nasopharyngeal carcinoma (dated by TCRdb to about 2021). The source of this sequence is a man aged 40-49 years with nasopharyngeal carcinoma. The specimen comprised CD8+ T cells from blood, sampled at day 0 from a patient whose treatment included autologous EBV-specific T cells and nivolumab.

This receptor carries the CDR3 CASSQDQGTYNEKLFF. The nucleotide sequence is given as TGCGCCAGCAGCCAAGATCAAGGGACTTATAATGAAAAACTGTTTTTT. The chain employs TRBV4-3 and TRBJ1-4; possibly the D gene is TRBD1, per 5 matching bases. Taken from the germline V gene, the CDR1 and CDR2 loops are LGHNA and YSLEER. V and J lose 0 bases and 4 bases, and a span of 12 bases separates them. The CDR3 numbers 16 residues from cysteine through phenylalanine. The only DNA kept is the CDR3, 48 bases in frame from the first base.